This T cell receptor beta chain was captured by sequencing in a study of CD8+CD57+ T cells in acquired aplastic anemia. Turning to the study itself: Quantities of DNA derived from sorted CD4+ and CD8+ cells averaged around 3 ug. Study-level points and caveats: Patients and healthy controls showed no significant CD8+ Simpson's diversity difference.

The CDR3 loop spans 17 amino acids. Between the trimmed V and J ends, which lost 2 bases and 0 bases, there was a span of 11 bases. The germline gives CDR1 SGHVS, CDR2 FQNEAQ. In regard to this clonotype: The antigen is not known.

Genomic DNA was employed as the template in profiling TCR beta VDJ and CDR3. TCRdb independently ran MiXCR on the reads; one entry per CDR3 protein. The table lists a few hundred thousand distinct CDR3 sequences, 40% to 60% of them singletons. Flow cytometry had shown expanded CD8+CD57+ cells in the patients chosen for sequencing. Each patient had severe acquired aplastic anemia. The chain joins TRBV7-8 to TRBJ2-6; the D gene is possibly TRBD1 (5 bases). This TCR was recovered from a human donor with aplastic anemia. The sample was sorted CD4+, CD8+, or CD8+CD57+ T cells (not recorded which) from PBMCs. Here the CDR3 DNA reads TGTGCCAGCAGCTTATTGGCCGACAGCTCTGGGGCCAACGTCCTGACTTTC. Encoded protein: CASSLLADSSGANVLTF.